This T cell receptor beta chain was observed in a study of blood T cell repertoires in COVID-19. The overall study: There were acute and convalescent COVID-19 samples, and they came from the United States, Italy and Spain. T cells, B-cell-depleted T cells, or PBMCs provided the cDNA or gDNA that served as material.

Original data processing: Amplification of reference gene primers was used by the study to estimate nucleated cell counts. The assay was immunoSEQ multiplex PCR, and TCRdb's table has in-frame clones only and misses some. The DNA was the basis for D and trimming; V, J and clone size are from that table. The sample has 250,000 to 350,000 clones, 80% to 90% seen once. This receptor was taken from a woman aged 50 to 60 with acute or convalescent COVID-19. Sequencing was performed on peripheral blood.

As DNA, the CDR3 is TGCGCCAGCAGCTTGTACGGACAGATACAAGAGACCCAGTACTTC. Protein product: CASSLYGQIQETQYF. This chain links TRBV5-1 with TRBJ2-5; a possible D gene is TRBD1 (6 bases). Trimming left V 1 base short and J 2 bases short, with 12 bases between. The germline V gene has CDR1 SGHRS and CDR2 YFSETQ. CDR3 length: 15 residues.